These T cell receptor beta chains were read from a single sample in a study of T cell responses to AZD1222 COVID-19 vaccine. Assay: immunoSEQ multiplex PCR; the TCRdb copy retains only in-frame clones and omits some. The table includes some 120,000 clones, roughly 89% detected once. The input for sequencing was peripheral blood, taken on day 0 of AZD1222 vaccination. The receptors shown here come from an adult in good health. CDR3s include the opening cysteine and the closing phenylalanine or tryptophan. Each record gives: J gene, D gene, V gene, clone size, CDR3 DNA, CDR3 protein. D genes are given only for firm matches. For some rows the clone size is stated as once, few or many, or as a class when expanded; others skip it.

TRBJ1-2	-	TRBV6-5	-	TGTGCCAGCAGTTACTCGACTTCGCGTGGCTACACCTTC	CASSYSTSRGYTF
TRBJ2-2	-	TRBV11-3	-	TGTGCCAGCAGCCAGACAGTGGACACCGGGGAGCTGTTTTTT	CASSQTVDTGELFF
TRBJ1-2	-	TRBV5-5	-	TGTGCCAGCAACTTGGTGGAAGGCTATGGCTACACCTTC	CASNLVEGYGYTF
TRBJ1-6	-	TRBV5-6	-	TGTGCCAGCAGCGGGAGGGGTAGCTCCTATAATTCACCCCTCCACTTT	CASSGRGSSYNSPLHF
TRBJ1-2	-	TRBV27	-	TGTGCCAGCAGTTTCCCCAGTCTGGCTCCGGGGCCGTGGAGCTACACCTTC	CASSFPSLAPGPWSYTF
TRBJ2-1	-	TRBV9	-	TGTGCCAGCAGCGTAGCTCTTACGGGGAGCGTTTACAATGAGCAGTTCTTC	CASSVALTGSVYNEQFF
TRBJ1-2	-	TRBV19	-	TGTGCCAGTAGTATAGCAGGAGAATTCTATGGCTACACCTTC	CASSIAGEFYGYTF
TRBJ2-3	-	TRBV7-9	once	TGTGCCAGCAGCTTAGCGGGGGGGCCCTGGGATACGCAGTATTTT	CASSLAGGPWDTQYF
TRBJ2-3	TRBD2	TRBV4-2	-	TGTGCCAGCAGCCAACATAGCGGGGGGTACACAGATACGCAGTATTTT	CASSQHSGGYTDTQYF
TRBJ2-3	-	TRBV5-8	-	TGTGCCAGCAGCTTCGGGGGTCTCACAGATACGCAGTATTTT	CASSFGGLTDTQYF
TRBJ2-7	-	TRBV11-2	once	TGTGCCAGCAGCGGGGGGTACGGGGGCGAGCAGTACTTC	CASSGGYGGEQYF
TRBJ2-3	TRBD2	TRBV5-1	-	TGCGCCAGCAGCTTGGGTGGCGGGAGCGGTGATACGCAGTATTTT	CASSLGGGSGDTQYF
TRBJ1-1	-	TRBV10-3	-	TGTGCCATCAGTGACAGGAGCATGAACACTGAAGCTTTCTTT	CAISDRSMNTEAFF
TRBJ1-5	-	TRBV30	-	TGTGCCTGGAGTCAACAGGATTATCAGCCCCAGCATTTT	CAWSQQDYQPQHF
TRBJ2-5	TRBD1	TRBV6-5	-	TGTGCCAGCAGTTACCAGGGACAGGGGGCTTGGGAGACCCAGTACTTC	CASSYQGQGAWETQYF
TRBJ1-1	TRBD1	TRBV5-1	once	TGCGCCAGCAGCTTGAAAGGGGGCCCTGAAGCTTTCTTT	CASSLKGGPEAFF
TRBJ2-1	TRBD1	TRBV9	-	TGTGCCAGCAGCGCTCCTGACAGGGGCCGGGGTAATGAGCAGTTCTTC	CASSAPDRGRGNEQFF
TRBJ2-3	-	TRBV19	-	TGTGCCAGTAGTCTACTCTCGTCAGGCGGGATTACAGATACGCAGTATTTT	CASSLLSSGGITDTQYF
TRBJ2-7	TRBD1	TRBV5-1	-	TGCGCCAGCAGCCTCCCGGGACAGGGTGGCGAGCAGTACTTC	CASSLPGQGGEQYF
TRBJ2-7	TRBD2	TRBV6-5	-	TGTGCCAGCAGACCCCGGCTAGCGGGAGGTTACGAGCAGTACTTC	CASRPRLAGGYEQYF
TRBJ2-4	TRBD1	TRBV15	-	TGTGCCACCAGCAGAGATGGACAGGGTGGTCACATTCAGTACTTC	CATSRDGQGGHIQYF
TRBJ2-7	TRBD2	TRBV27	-	TGTGCCAGCAGTTTAAGGCTAGCGGGGACTTACGAGCAGTACTTC	CASSLRLAGTYEQYF
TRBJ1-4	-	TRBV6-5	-	TGTGCCAGCAGTTACTCGAGCGAAAAACTGTTTTTT	CASSYSSEKLFF
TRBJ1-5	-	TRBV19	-	TGTGCCAGTAGCCTTGTTCACTTTGGGCTCAATCAGCCCCAGCATTTT	CASSLVHFGLNQPQHF
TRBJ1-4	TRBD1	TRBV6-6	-	TGTGCCAGCCGCCCTGTGGACAGGGGAAATGAAAAACTGTTTTTT	CASRPVDRGNEKLFF
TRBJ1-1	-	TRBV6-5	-	TGTGCCAGCAGGACAGCCAAGAACACTGAAGCTTTCTTT	CASRTAKNTEAFF
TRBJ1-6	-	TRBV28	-	TGTGCCAGCATGGATGCTCCTTCACCCCTCCACTTT	CASMDAPSPLHF
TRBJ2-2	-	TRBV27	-	TGTGCCAGCAGGATCACGGTCCTCGGGGAAGATAACACCGGGGAGCTGTTTTTT	CASRITVLGEDNTGELFF
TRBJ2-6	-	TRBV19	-	TGTGCCAGTTCATTGGCGGCTGGGGCCAACGTCCTGACTTTC	CASSLAAGANVLTF
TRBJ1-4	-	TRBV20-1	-	TGCAGTGCTAGAGTTGGGGAAAAACTGTTTTTT	CSARVGEKLFF
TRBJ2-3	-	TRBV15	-	TGTGCCACCAGCAGAGATTGGTCGGTGACAGGCCCGCAGTATTTT	CATSRDWSVTGPQYF
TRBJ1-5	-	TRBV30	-	TGTGCCTGGAGTAACGGACTGAGCAATCAGCCCCAGCATTTT	CAWSNGLSNQPQHF
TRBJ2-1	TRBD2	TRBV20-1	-	TGCAGTGCTAGTCACGGCGGGAGGGATTACAATGAGCAGTTCTTC	CSASHGGRDYNEQFF
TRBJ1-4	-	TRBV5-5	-	TGTGCCAGCAGCTTTATCCGGGACGGGGATGAAAAACTGTTTTTT	CASSFIRDGDEKLFF
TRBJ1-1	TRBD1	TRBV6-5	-	TGTGCCACCAAGACGACAGGGCTGAACACTGAAGCTTTCTTT	CATKTTGLNTEAFF
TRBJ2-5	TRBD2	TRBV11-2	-	TGTGCCAGCAGCTTAGGTAGCGGGGGGGCCTTCCGGGAGACCCAGTACTTC	CASSLGSGGAFRETQYF
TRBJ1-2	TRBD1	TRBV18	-	TGTGCCAGCTCACCGACCCCGGACAGGGGCTATGGCTACACCTTC	CASSPTPDRGYGYTF
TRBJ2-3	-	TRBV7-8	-	TGTGCCAGCAGCTCAGAGGGAGCGGCTCGCACAGATACGCAGTATTTT	CASSSEGAARTDTQYF
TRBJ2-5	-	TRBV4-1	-	TGCGCCAGCAGCCAGGCTGTAGGGTCGCAAGAGACCCAGTACTTC	CASSQAVGSQETQYF
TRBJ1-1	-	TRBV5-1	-	TGCGCCAGCAGCTTGGGCACTGAAGCTTTCTTT	CASSLGTEAFF
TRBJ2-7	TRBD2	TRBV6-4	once	TGTGCCAGCAGTGACCCGACTAGCGGGGGACGGTCCTACGAGCAGTACTTC	CASSDPTSGGRSYEQYF